One T cell receptor (beta chain) is described in this entry. Its antigen has not been determined. No per-base quality is available; no much larger clone lies one base away. This entry comes from a study of T-cell memory formation after mild COVID-19 (dated by TCRdb to the early 2020s). Background for the entire study: TCR sequence clusters from the two donors were found to be largely donor specific. T-cell clones expanding and contracting after mild COVID-19 in a couple of donors were tracked by longitudinal TCRalpha and TCRbeta repertoire sequencing. The cohort comprised two young, previously healthy adult volunteers, one female and one male.

PBMCs were isolated by Ficoll-Paque density gradient centrifugation. Sequencer: Illumina NovaSeq 6000. TCRalpha and TCRbeta cDNA libraries were constructed by 5'RACE with constant-segment primers, with sample barcodes and unique molecular identifiers being introduced. RNA was extracted from every sample with Trizol reagent. Amplification of the libraries took two PCR steps, and the second step added a second sample barcode plus Illumina TruSeq adapters. Sequencing of the libraries was done on an Illumina NovaSeq, producing 2 x 150 bp paired-end reads. The authors' analysis ran thus. With migec v1.2.7, reads were demultiplexed and then collapsed into UMI-guided consensus sequences. With mixcr v2.1.11, UMI consensuses were aligned to TRA and TRB V and J templates and assembled into clonotypes. Expanded or contracted clonotypes were those called significant by both edgeR and NoisET, with noise models trained on biological replicates. For edgeR calls, a false discovery rate-adjusted p below 0.01 and a log2 fold-change threshold of 1 were applied. As an exploratory analysis of dynamics, max-normalized trajectories of the 1000 most abundant clonotypes were examined by PCA with hierarchical clustering. Separately sequenced CD4+ and CD8+ repertoires were used to assign the CD4 or CD8 phenotype of responding clones. Clones were called with MiXCR by TCRdb after fastp trimmed the public reads at Q25, and only in-frame beta chains were retained. All rows with the same CDR3 protein become a single entry with the most common DNA and genes. The V and J calls, along with clone size, are taken from TCRdb and not from the paper's own processing. The sample has 350,000 to 500,000 distinct CDR3 sequences on record, over 15% of them singletons. 20% to 25% of the sample is in the top ten clones.

Trimming takes 7 bases off V and 3 bases off J; junction bases not matched to a gene: 10. The CDR3, from cysteine to phenylalanine, totals 15 residues. Left in the record is the CDR3 DNA by itself, 45 bases read in frame from the first base. CDR1 and CDR2, looked up from the germline V gene, are SGHRS and YFSETQ. What the study reported, not specific to this receptor: The study covered only a couple of mild cases, and larger cohorts including severe cases with pre-infection samples were considered necessary. From day 15 to 85, contracting clones showed balanced CD4/CD8 phenotypes, whereas a second wave of clones that expanded from day 15 to 37 leaned towards CD4+. SARS-CoV-2 specificity of the second-wave clones peaking on day 37 was not confirmed. Contracting CD4+ clones appeared mostly in the CM and EM memory subsets, whereas CD8+ clones were enriched in EMRA. Some responding clones were detected in pre-infection memory, which suggested that pre-existing cross-reactive memory T cells had joined the SARS-CoV-2 response.

Recombination linked TRBV5-1 to TRBJ2-7, with TRBD1 matching 10 junction bases. Sequencing used PBMCs or a T cell subset sorted from them (not recorded which). The receptor was isolated from a man between 18 and 29 years old who had mild COVID-19 (a few samples of this study predate the infection). The sample titles of this study are shuffled in the database, so cell type and time point are left out; the donor was told from shared clones. The DNA reads TGCGCCAGCGGGCCCCTGGGACAGGGGAACTACGAGCAGTACTTC. Its amino acids are CASGPLGQGNYEQYF.